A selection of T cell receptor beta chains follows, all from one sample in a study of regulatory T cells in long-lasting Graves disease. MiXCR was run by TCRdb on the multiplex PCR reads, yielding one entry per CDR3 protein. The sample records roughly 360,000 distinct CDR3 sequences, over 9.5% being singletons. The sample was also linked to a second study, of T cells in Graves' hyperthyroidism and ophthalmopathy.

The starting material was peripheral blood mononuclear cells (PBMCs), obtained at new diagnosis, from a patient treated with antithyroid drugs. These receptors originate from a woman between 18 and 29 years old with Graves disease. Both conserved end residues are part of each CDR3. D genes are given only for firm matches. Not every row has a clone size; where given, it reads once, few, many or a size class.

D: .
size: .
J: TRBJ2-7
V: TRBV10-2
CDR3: CASSESGSGPSYEQYF
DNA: TGCGCCAGCAGTGAGTCCGGGAGCGGGCCCTCCTACGAGCAGTACTTC

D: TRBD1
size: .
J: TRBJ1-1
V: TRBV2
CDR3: CASSGLQGENTEAFF
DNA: TGTGCCAGCAGTGGACTACAGGGGGAAAACACTGAAGCTTTCTTT

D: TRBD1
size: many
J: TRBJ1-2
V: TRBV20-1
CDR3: CSARRQGGDYTF
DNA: TGCAGTGCTAGGCGACAGGGAGGAGACTACACCTTC

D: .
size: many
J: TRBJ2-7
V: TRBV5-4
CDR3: CASSLAPGVVEQYF
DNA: TGTGCCAGCAGCTTGGCCCCTGGGGTCGTCGAGCAGTACTTC

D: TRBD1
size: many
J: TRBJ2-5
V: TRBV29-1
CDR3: CSVRTGGAETQYF
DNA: TGCAGCGTCCGGACAGGGGGCGCAGAGACCCAGTACTTC

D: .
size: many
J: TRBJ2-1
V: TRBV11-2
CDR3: CASSHLQASHQFF
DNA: TGTGCCAGCAGCCACCTCCAGGCCTCCCACCAGTTCTTC

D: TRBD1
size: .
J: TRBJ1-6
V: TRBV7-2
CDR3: CASSQYRGYNSPLHF
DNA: TGTGCCAGCAGCCAGTACAGGGGGTATAATTCACCCCTCCACTTT

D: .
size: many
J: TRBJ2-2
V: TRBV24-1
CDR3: CATSAPGVPNTGELFF
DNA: TGTGCCACCAGTGCCCCGGGGGTGCCGAACACCGGGGAGCTGTTTTTT

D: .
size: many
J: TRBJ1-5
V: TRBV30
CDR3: CAQQVGNQPQHF
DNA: TGTGCCCAACAGGTGGGCAATCAGCCCCAGCATTTT

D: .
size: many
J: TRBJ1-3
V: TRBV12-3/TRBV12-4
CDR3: CASSLPGGRIYF
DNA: TGTGCCAGCAGTTTGCCGGGCGGCAGGATATATTTT

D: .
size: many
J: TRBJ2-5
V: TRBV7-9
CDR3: CASSLALGVDQETQYF
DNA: TGTGCCAGCAGCTTAGCGCTAGGAGTCGACCAAGAGACCCAGTACTTC

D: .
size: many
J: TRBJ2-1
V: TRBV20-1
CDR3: CSASLGSHNEQFF
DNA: TGCAGTGCTAGCCTGGGTAGCCACAATGAGCAGTTCTTC

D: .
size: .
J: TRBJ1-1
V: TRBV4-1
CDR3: CASSQDNKGYEAFF
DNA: TGCGCCAGCAGCCAAGATAACAAAGGTTACGAAGCTTTCTTT

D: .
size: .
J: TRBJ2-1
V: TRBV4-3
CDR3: CASSQETGFADEQFF
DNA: TGCGCCAGCAGCCAAGAGACGGGGTTCGCAGATGAGCAGTTCTTC

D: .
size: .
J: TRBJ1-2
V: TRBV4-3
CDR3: CASSQDRSWVRGLYGYTF
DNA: TGCGCCAGCAGCCAAGATCGGAGTTGGGTCCGGGGGCTCTATGGCTACACCTTC

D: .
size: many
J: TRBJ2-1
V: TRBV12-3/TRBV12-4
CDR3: CASSLLYEQFF
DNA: TGTGCCAGCAGTTTACTCTATGAGCAGTTCTTC

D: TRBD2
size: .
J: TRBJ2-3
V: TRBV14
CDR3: CASGGGSLGTDTQYF
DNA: TGTGCCAGCGGGGGGGGGAGCCTTGGCACAGATACGCAGTATTTT

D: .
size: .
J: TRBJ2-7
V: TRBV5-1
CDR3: CASSTGIRYEQYF
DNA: TGCGCCAGCAGCACAGGGATCAGGTACGAGCAGTACTTC

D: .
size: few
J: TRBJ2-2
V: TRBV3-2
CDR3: CASSPSTGELFF
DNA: TGTGCCAGCAGCCCGAGTACCGGGGAGCTGTTTTTT

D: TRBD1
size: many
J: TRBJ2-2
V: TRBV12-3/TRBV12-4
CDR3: CASSQRQGADGELFF
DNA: TGTGCCAGCAGTCAGCGACAGGGTGCTGACGGGGAGCTGTTTTTT

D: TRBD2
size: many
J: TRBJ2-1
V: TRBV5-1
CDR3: CASSFGLAGGLDEQFF
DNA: TGCGCCAGCAGCTTTGGACTAGCGGGGGGCCTAGATGAGCAGTTCTTC

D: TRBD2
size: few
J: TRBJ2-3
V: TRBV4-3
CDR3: CASSSTSGVGDTQYF
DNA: TGCGCCAGCAGTTCCACTAGCGGAGTGGGAGATACGCAGTATTTT

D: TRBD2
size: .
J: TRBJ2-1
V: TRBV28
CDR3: CASSLPPGLAGAKRGNEQFF
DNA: TGTGCCAGCAGTTTACCCCCTGGACTAGCGGGAGCCAAGCGCGGGAATGAGCAGTTCTTC

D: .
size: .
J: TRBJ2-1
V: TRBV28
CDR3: CASSATGVLPLNEQFF
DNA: TGTGCCAGCAGTGCAACGGGAGTCCTTCCACTAAATGAGCAGTTCTTC

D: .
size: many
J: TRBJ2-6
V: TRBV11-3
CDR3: CASSLDRGPGANVLTF
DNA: TGTGCCAGCAGCTTAGATCGGGGGCCTGGGGCCAACGTCCTGACTTTC

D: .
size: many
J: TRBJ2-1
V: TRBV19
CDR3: CASSMAPGLSYNEQFF
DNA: TGTGCCAGTAGTATGGCCCCGGGACTTTCCTACAATGAGCAGTTCTTC